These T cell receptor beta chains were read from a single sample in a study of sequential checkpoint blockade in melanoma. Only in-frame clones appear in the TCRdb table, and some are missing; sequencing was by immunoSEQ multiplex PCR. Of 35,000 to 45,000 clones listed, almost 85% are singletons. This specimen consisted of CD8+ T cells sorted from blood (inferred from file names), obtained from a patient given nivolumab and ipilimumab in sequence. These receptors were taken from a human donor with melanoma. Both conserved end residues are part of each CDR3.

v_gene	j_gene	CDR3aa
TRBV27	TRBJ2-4	CASSPIGGYGKNIQYF
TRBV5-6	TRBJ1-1	CASSFGGGTEAFF
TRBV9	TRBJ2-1	CASSVWGGTNGDEQFF
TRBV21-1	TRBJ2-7	CASSRGPAGGHEQYF
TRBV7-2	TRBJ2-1	CASSRLAGGLNEQFF
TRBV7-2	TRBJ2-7	CASSLYLGTDSYEQYF
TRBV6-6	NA	CASSQTGPSYEQYF
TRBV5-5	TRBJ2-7	CASSLEYGLAVYEQYF
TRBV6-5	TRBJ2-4	CASSLTGDLAKNIQYF
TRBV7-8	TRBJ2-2	CASSIGTSNTGELFF
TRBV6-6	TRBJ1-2	CASSHGETFNYGYTF
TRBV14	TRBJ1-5	CASSTASNQPQHF
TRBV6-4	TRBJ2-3	CASSDSTGADTQYF
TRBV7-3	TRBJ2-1	CASSSSTYNEQFF
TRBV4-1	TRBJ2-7	CASSQPRGEQYF
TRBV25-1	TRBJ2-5	CASGPRGGIETQYF
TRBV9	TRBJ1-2	CASSPEASNYGYTF
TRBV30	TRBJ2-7	CAWSALQGGEQYF
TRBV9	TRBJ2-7	CASSVLGGGGEQYF
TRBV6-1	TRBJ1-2	CASSAGQGTNYGYTF
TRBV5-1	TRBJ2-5	CASSSWTGQETQYF
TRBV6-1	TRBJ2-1	CASSEEASGGYNEQFF
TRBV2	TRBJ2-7	CASSNRLAGEYEQYF
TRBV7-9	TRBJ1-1	CASSWPGENTEAFF
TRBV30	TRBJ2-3	CAWSFLAGGDTQYF
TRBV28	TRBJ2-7	CASSPLREVSYEQYF
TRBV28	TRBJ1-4	CASSTDRDENEKLFF
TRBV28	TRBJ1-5	CASSFDGGLNQPQHF
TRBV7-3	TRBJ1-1	CASSLTAGGPEAFF
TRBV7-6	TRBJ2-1	CASSLPLAGLDEQFF
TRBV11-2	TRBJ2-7	CASSPGQGTHEQYF
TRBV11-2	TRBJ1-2	CASSLGPGYGYTF
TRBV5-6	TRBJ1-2	CASSFSNRDGRLYGYTF
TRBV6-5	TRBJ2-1	CASSLDSYNEQFF
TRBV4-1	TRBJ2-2	CASSQVKGDTGELFF
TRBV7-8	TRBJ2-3	CASSQTGDGTDTQYF
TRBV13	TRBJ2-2	CASSPYLAGGTGELFF
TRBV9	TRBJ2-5	CASSVGVSEETQYF
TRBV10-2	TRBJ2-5	CASSEPGLFQETQYF
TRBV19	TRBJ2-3	CASSIDRDRETDTQYF
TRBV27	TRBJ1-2	CASSLLTGGDGYTF
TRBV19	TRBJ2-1	CASSMTAGDYNEQFF
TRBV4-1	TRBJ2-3	CASSQPSGTSENTQYF
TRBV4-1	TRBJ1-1	CASSLRGGTEAFF
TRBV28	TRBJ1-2	CASSQGTLGSYGYTF